This TCR beta chain was found in a study of control samples from healthy donors and cancer patients (dated by TCRdb to between 2020 and 2021). A note on this clone: It has no known antigen specificity. The record has no base qualities; no much larger clone is one base away.

CDR1 and CDR2 are drawn from the germline V gene (reference sequence): LGHDT, YNNKEL. Cut back by 0 bases and 4 bases, the V and J ends lie 18 bases apart. From its cysteine to its phenylalanine, the CDR3 spans 18 amino acids. Just the 54-base CDR3 DNA is kept, in frame starting at base 1. The library was obtained by the immunoSEQ multiplex PCR assay. TCRdb carries this immuneACCESS record with in-frame sequences only. Its versions omit some clonotypes, under half of them owing to an unresolved V gene in the studies checked, with the rest unexplained. Present in this sample are some 95,000 clones, about 90% of which were seen just once. The ten largest make up 13% to 15% of the sample.

The sequence was obtained from a man aged 25 to 40 in good health. The sample taken for sequencing was blood. The chain employs TRBV3-1 (or the pseudogene TRBV3-2) and TRBJ2-2; TRBD2 is possibly the D segment (5 matching bases). The CDR3 reads CASSQDFGLARVTGELFF. The DNA is as follows: TGTGCCAGCAGCCAAGATTTTGGGCTAGCCCGTGTCACCGGGGAGCTGTTTTTT.